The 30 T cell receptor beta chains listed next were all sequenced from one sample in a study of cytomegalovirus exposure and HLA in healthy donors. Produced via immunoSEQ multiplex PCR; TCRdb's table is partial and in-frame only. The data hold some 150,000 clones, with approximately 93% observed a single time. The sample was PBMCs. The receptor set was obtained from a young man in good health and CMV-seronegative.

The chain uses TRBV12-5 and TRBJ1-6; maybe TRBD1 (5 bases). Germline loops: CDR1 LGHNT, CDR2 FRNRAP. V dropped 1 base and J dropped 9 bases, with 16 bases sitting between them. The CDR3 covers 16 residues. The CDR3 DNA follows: TGTGCTAGTGGTTTGGCGATAGGGGAAGATGGTTCACCCCTCCACTTT. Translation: CASGLAIGEDGSPLHF.

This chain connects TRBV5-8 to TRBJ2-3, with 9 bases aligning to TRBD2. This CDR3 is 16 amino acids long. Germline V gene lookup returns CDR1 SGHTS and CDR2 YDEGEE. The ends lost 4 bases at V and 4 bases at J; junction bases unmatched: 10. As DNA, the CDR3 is TGTGCCAGCAGCACCGGGACTAGCAGCCATCCAGATACGCAGTATTTT. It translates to CASSTGTSSHPDTQYF. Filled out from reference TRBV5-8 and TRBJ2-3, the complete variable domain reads EAGVTQSPTHLIKTRGQQATLRCSPISGHTSVYWYQQALGLGLQFLLWYDEGEERNRGNFPPRFSGRQFPNYSSELNVNALELEDSALYLCASSTGTSSHPDTQYFGPGTRLTVL.

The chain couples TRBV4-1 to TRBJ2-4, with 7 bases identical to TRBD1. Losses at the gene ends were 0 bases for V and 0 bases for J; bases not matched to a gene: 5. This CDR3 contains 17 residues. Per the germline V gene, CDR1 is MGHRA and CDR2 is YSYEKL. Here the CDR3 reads CASSQEQGQVAKNIQYF. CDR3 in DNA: TGCGCCAGCAGCCAAGAGCAAGGACAGGTAGCCAAAAACATTCAGTACTTC.

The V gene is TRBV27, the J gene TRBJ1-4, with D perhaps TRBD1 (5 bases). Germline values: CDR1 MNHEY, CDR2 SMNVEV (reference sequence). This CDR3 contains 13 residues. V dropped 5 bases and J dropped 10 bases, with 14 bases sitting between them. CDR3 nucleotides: TGTGCCAGCAGTCAGGGCGCGATCGGAAAACTGTTTTTT. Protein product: CASSQGAIGKLFF.

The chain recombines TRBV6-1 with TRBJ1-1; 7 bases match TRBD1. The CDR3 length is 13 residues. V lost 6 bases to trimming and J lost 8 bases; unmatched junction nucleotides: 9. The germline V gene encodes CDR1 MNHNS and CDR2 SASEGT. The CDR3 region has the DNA TGTGCCAGCAGACTACAGGGGCTCCCCGAAGCTTTCTTT. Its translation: CASRLQGLPEAFF.

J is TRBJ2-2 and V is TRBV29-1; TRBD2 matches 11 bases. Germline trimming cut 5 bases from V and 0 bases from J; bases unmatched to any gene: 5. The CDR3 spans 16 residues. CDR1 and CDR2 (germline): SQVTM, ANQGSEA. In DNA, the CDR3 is TGCAGCGTTCTCATTAGCGGGAGGGCGAACACCGGGGAGCTGTTTTTT. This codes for CSVLISGRANTGELFF.

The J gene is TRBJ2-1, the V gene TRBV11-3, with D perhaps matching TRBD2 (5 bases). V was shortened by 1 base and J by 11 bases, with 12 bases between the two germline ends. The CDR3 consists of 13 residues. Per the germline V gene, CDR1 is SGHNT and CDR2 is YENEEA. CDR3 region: CASSLGPGLKQFF. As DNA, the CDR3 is TGTGCCAGCAGCTTAGGTCCGGGATTGAAGCAGTTCTTC.

The CDR3 DNA reads TGTGCCAGCAGTGAAGGAGGTGGCAGGAACACCGGGGAGCTGTTTTTT. Its translation is CASSEGGGRNTGELFF. This rearrangement joins TRBV6-4 to TRBJ2-2; perhaps TRBD2 as D (5 bases). This CDR3 is built from 16 residues. Germline CDR1 is MRHNA and CDR2 is SNTAGT. Trimming removed 3 bases from V and 1 base from J, with 12 bases in between.

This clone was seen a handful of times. The CDR3, as DNA: TGTGCCAGCACCGGACAGGTTAATAATTCACCCCTCCACTTT. Its translation: CASTGQVNNSPLHF. V and J are TRBV2 and TRBJ1-6; 7 bases fit TRBD1. J gave up 5 bases and V 7 bases, and 5 bases lay outside the gene matches. CDR3 size: 14 residues. CDR1 and CDR2 (germline): SNHLY, FYNNEI.

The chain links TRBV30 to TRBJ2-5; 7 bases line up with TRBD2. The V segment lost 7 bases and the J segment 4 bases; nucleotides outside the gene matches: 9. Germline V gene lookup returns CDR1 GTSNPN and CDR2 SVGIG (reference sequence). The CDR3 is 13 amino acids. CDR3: CAFRVGGRETQYF. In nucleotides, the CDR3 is TGTGCCTTCAGGGTGGGGGGGAGAGAGACCCAGTACTTC. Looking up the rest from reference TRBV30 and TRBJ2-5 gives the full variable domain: SQTIHQWPATLVQPVGSPLSLECTVEGTSNPNLYWYRQAAGRGLQLLFYSVGIGQISSEVPQNLSASRPQDRQFILSSKKLLLSDSGFYLCAFRVGGRETQYFGPGTRLLVL.

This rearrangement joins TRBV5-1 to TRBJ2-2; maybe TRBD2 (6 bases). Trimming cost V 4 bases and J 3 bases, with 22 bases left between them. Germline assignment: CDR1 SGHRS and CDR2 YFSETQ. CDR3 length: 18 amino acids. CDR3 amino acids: CASSGSGPQGGYTGELFF. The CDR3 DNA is TGCGCCAGCAGCGGCTCCGGTCCGCAGGGAGGATACACCGGGGAGCTGTTTTTT.

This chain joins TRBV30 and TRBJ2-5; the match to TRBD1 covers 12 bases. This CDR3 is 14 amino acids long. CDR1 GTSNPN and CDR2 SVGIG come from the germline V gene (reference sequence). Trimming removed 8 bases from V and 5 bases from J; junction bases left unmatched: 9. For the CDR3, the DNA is TGTGCCATCACCCGGGACAGGGGGCGTGAGACCCAGTACTTC. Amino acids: CAITRDRGRETQYF.

The CDR3 reads CASSSTSGTPTGELFF. The CDR3 DNA reads as TGCGCCAGCAGCTCGACTAGCGGGACGCCCACCGGGGAGCTGTTTTTT. The chain has TRBV5-1 and TRBJ2-2; 11 nucleotides align to TRBD2. This CDR3 is built from 16 residues. The germline CDR1 and CDR2 sequences are SGHRS and YFSETQ. The ends lost 3 bases at V and 4 bases at J; junction bases unmatched: 5. The full variable domain, completed using reference TRBV5-1 and TRBJ2-2, is KAGVTQTPRYLIKTRGQQVTLSCSPISGHRSVSWYQQTPGQGLQFLFEYFSETQRNKGNFPGRFSGRQFSNSRSEMNVSTLELGDSALYLCASSSTSGTPTGELFFGEGSRLTVL.

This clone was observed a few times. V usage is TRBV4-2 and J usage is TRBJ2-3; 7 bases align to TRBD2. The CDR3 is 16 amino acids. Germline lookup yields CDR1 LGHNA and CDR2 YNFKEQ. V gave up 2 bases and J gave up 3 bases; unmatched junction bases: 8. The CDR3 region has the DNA TGTGCCAGCAGCCAACGGAGGGAGGGGTGGACAGATACGCAGTATTTT. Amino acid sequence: CASSQRREGWTDTQYF.

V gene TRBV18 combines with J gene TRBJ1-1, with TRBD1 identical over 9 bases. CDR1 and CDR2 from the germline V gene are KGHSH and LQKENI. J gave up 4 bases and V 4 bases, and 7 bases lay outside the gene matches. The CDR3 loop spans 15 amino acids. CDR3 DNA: TGTGCCAGCTCACTTCAACAGGGGGCGAGCACTGAAGCTTTCTTT. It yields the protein CASSLQQGASTEAFF.

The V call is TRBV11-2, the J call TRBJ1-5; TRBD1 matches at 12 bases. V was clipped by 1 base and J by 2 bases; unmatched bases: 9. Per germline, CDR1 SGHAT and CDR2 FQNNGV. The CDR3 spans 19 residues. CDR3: CASSLGRGTGGRGNQPQHF. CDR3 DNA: TGTGCCAGCAGCTTAGGGAGGGGGACAGGGGGCAGAGGCAATCAGCCCCAGCATTTT. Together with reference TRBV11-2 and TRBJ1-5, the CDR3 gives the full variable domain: EAGVAQSPRYKIIEKRQSVAFWCNPISGHATLYWYQQILGQGPKLLIQFQNNGVVDDSQLPKDRFSAERLKGVDSTLKIQPAKLEDSAVYLCASSLGRGTGGRGNQPQHFGDGTRLSIL.

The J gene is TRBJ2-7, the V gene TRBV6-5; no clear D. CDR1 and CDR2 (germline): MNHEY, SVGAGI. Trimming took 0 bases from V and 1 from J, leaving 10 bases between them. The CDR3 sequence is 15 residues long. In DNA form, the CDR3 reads TGTGCCAGCAGTTACTCCGTGGCAGGATCCTACGAGCAGTACTTC. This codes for CASSYSVAGSYEQYF.

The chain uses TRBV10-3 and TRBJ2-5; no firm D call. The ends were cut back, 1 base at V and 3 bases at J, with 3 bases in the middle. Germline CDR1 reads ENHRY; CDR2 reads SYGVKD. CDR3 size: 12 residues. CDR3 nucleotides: TGTGCCATCAGTGAGTTCAAAGAGACCCAGTACTTC. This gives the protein CAISEFKETQYF.

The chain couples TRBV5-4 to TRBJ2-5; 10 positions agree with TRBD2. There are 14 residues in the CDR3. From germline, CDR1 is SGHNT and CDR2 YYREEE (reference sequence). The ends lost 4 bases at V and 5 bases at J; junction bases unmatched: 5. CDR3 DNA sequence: TGTGCCAGCAGCCCAGCTAGCGGGGGTGAGACCCAGTACTTC. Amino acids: CASSPASGGETQYF. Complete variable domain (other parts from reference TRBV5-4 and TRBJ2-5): ETGVTQSPTHLIKTRGQQVTLRCSSQSGHNTVSWYQQALGQGPQFIFQYYREEENGRGNFPPRFSGLQFPNYSSELNVNALELDDSALYLCASSPASGGETQYFGPGTRLLVL.

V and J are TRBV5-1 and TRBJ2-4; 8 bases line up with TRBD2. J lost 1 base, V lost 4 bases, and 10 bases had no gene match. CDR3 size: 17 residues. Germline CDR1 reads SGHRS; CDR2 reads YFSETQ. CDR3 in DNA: TGCGCCAGCAGCCTCGGGGGGGGAGTCCCGGCCAAAAACATTCAGTACTTC. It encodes CASSLGGGVPAKNIQYF. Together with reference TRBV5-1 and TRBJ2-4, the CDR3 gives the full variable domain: KAGVTQTPRYLIKTRGQQVTLSCSPISGHRSVSWYQQTPGQGLQFLFEYFSETQRNKGNFPGRFSGRQFSNSRSEMNVSTLELGDSALYLCASSLGGGVPAKNIQYFGAGTRLSVL.

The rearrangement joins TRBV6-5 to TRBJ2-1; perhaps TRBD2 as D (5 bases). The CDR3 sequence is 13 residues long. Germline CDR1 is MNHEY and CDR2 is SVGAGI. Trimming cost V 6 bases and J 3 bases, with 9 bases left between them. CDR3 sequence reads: CASRRDIYNEQFF. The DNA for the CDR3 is TGTGCCAGCAGGAGGGATATCTACAATGAGCAGTTCTTC.

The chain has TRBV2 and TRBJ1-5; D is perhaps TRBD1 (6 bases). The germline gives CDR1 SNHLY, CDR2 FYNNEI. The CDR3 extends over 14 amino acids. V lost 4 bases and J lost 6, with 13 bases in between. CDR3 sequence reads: CASSVQGPGQPQHF. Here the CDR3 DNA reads TGTGCCAGCAGTGTACAGGGACCAGGTCAGCCCCAGCATTTT.

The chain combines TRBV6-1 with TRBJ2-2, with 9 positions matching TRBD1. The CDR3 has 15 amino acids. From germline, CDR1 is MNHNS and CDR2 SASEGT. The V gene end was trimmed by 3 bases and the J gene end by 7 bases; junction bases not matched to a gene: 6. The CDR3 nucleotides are TGTGCCAGCAGTGATCGGACAGGGGAGAACGGGGAGCTGTTTTTT. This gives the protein CASSDRTGENGELFF.

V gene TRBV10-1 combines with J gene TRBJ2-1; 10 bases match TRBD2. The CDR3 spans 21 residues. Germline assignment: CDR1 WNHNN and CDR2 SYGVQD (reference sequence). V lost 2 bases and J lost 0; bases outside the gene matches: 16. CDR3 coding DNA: TGCGCCAGCAGTGAGGGTGGACTAGCGGACAGTAGTGACAACTCCTACAATGAGCAGTTCTTC. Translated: CASSEGGLADSSDNSYNEQFF.

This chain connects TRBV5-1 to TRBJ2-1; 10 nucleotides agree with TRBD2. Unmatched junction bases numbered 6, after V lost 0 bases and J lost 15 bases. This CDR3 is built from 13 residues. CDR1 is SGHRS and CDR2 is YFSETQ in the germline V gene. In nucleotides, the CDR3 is TGCGCCAGCAGCTTGGAAGAAGCGGGGGGGCCGTTCTTC. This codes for CASSLEEAGGPFF.

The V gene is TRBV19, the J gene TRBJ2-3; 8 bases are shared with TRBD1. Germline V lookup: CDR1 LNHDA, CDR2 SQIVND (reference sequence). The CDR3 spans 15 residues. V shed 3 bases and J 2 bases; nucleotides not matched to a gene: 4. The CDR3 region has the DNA TGTGCCAGTAGTATTATGGACAGGGACACAGATACGCAGTATTTT. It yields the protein CASSIMDRDTDTQYF.

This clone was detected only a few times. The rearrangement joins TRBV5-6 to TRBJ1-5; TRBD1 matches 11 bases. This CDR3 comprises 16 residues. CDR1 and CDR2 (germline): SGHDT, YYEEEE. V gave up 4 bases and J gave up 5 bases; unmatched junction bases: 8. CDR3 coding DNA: TGTGCCAGCAGCCAATACAGGACAGGGGGCTATCAGCCCCAGCATTTT. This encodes CASSQYRTGGYQPQHF.

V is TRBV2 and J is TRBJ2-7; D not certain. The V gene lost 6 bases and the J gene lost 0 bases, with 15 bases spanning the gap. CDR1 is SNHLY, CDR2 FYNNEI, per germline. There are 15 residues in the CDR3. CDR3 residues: CASRDGENNSYEQYV. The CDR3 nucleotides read TGTGCCAGCAGGGATGGAGAGAATAACTCCTACGAGCAGTACGTC.

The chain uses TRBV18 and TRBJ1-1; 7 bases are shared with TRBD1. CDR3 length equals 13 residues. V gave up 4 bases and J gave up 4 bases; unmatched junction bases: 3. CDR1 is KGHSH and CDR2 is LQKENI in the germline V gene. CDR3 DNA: TGTGCCAGCTCACAGGACAGGTCCACTGAAGCTTTCTTT. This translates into CASSQDRSTEAFF.

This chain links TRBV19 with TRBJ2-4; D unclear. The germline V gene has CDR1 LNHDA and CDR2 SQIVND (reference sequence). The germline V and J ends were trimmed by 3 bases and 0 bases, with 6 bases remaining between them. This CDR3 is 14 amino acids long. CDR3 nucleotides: TGTGCCAGTAGTATGACGGGAGCCAAAAACATTCAGTACTTC. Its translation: CASSMTGAKNIQYF.